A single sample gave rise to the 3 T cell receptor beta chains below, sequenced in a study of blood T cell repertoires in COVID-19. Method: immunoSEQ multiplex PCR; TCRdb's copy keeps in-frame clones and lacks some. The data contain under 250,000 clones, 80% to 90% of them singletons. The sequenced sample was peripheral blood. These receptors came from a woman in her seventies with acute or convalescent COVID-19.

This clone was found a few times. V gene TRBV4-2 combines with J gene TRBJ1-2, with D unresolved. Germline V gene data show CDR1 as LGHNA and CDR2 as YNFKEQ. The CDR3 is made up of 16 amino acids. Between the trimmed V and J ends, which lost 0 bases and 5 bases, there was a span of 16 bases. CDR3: CASSQDFGERGYGYTF. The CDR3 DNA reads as TGTGCCAGCAGCCAAGATTTCGGCGAGCGGGGTTATGGCTACACCTTC.

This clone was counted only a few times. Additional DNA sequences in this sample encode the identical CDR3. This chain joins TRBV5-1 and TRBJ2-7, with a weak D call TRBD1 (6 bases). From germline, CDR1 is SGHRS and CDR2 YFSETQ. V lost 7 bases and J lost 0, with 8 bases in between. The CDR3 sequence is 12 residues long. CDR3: CASRQDSYEQYF. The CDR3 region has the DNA TGCGCCAGCCGACAGGACTCCTACGAGCAGTACTTC.

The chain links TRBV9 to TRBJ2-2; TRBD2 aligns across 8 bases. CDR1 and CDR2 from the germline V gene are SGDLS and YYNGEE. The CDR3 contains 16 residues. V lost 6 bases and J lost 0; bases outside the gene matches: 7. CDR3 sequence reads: CASKAGGGTNTGELFF. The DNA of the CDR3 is TGTGCCAGCAAAGCGGGCGGGGGGACGAACACCGGGGAGCTGTTTTTT.